This T cell receptor beta chain is from a study of cytomegalovirus exposure and HLA in healthy donors. About the study: A preliminary data release comprised tens of millions of unique TCRs obtained from HLA-typed donors. Findings and limits, study-wide: Despite most TCR sequences being rare, some public TCRs occurred in many donors.

Germline CDR1 and CDR2: KGHSH and LQKENI. With 1 base removed from V and 0 bases from J, the gap between germline ends came to 6 bases. There are 15 residues in the CDR3. With regard to this clone: What it recognizes is unknown.

Primers for the PCR totalled 60 Vbeta and 13 Jbeta. Repertoires were generated with immunoSEQ multiplex PCR, while TCRdb's copy carries only in-frame clones and drops some. The sample includes some 130,000 clones, approximately 85% of them seen just once. The clonotype originates from a male donor in good health and CMV-seropositive. The sequenced sample was PBMCs. The chain is built from TRBV18 and TRBJ1-4; D not certain. The DNA of the CDR3 is TGTGCCAGCTCACCACGGAGGGCAACTAATGAAAAACTGTTTTTT. Its translation is CASSPRRATNEKLFF.